Listed below are T cell receptor beta chains from one sample, sequenced in a study of blood T cell repertoires in COVID-19. Sequencing used immunoSEQ multiplex PCR; TCRdb keeps in-frame clones, though not all of them. The sample has 150,000 or so clones, approximately 79% seen once. Sequences were obtained from peripheral blood. All receptors come from a woman over 75 with acute or convalescent COVID-19. Both conserved end residues are trimmed from each CDR3. D genes are given only for firm matches.

>TRBD1|TRBJ2-2|TRBV7-2
ASRQMGQGPTGELF
>TRBD1|TRBJ2-7|TRBV30
AWGTGSYEQY
>NA|TRBJ1-2|TRBV5-1
ASSRDYGYT
>NA|TRBJ2-3|TRBV11-2
ASSRETNLARTDTQY
>TRBD1|TRBJ2-7|TRBV6-6
ASTGQGGYEQY
>NA|TRBJ1-6|TRBV5-4
ASSLVGDNSPLH
>TRBD1|TRBJ2-7|TRBV5-1
ASSLGTGGGYEQY
>NA|TRBJ1-1|TRBV14
ASSQVAYPTEAF
>NA|TRBJ1-2|TRBV5-6
ASSSTGHGYT
>NA|TRBJ1-5|TRBV4-2
ASSQGGGRQPQH
>NA|TRBJ1-4|TRBV5-1
ASSLGGGNEKLF
>TRBD1|TRBJ1-2|TRBV29-1
SVPGQGNGYT
>NA|TRBJ2-7|TRBV15
ATSSLLYSEQY
>TRBD1|TRBJ2-3|TRBV5-1
ASSSRTGDTDTQY
>NA|TRBJ1-5|TRBV7-8
ASSLQGINQPQH
>TRBD1|TRBJ1-2|TRBV27
ASSRTGSNPNYGYT
>TRBD2|TRBJ2-1|TRBV6-1
ASSEGLARYNEQF
>TRBD2|TRBJ2-1|TRBV24-1
ATSEGLGEF
>TRBD2|TRBJ2-3|TRBV30
AWSPPSGGATDTQY
>NA|TRBJ1-2|TRBV5-5
ASSFVPTGVYGYT
>TRBD1|TRBJ1-2|TRBV6-5
ASLGGQGAYYGYT
>NA|TRBJ2-3|TRBV9
ASSRPLASTDTQY
>TRBD1|TRBJ1-1|TRBV11-2
ASSSGQGTNTEAF
>TRBD1|TRBJ2-7|TRBV25-1
ASSGAAGTGVSEQY
>NA|TRBJ2-2|TRBV6-2/TRBV6-3
ASRPPGQNTGELF
>TRBD1|TRBJ2-3|TRBV29-1
SVRDRGADTQY
>NA|TRBJ1-2|TRBV3-1/TRBV3-2
ASSHSSEFYGYT
>TRBD1|TRBJ1-1|TRBV7-3
ASSLIQGTEAF
>NA|TRBJ2-1|TRBV5-6
ASRWGPYNEQF
>TRBD1|TRBJ2-1|TRBV14
ASSLLRGTGTYNEQF
>NA|TRBJ2-3|TRBV7-6
ASSLTLTRLPTDTQY
>TRBD1|TRBJ1-1|TRBV5-4
ASSRNRGPRSATEAF
>TRBD1|TRBJ2-5|TRBV7-2
ASTRDRGFETQY
>TRBD2|TRBJ2-3|TRBV10-3
AISEPGLAGGHTDTQY
>TRBD2|TRBJ2-4|TRBV4-1
ASSRTSGGKNIQY
>NA|TRBJ2-7|TRBV9
ASSPYMDTYEQY
>TRBD1|TRBJ2-1|TRBV11-1
ASSFGQGMHNEQF
>NA|TRBJ2-3|TRBV7-9
ASSLLRTDTQY
>NA|TRBJ1-2|TRBV6-5
ASSRVAGDGGYT
>TRBD1|TRBJ2-7|TRBV27
ASSSDGTGKTYEQY
>NA|TRBJ2-7|TRBV6-5
ASTGLGEQY
>NA|TRBJ1-2|TRBV25-1
ASSSGTINYGYT
>TRBD1|TRBJ1-2|TRBV6-5
ASNQGGWAYGYT
>TRBD1|TRBJ1-4|TRBV30
AWSDRDRSEKLF
>TRBD2|TRBJ2-1|TRBV11-2
ASSISGRANEQF
>TRBD1|TRBJ2-5|TRBV27
ASSLQDRAQTQY
>TRBD1|TRBJ1-1|TRBV2
ASIPLGTAEAF
>NA|TRBJ1-2|TRBV18
ASSPQGRDGYT
>NA|TRBJ1-5|TRBV19
ASSIRDQPQH
>NA|TRBJ1-1|TRBV30
AWTVNTEAF
>NA|TRBJ1-1|TRBV19
ASRSREGGTEAF
>TRBD1|TRBJ1-1|TRBV19
ASRDRGSSEAF